Listed here is a single TCR beta chain. Antigen unknown. V was pared by 5 bases and J by 4 bases, with 9 bases of the junction left unmatched. The CDR3 is 15 residues long. The V gene's germline CDR1 is SGHAT and CDR2 FQNNGV. The data originate from a study of T cell repertoires in cytomegalovirus infection. Study at large: Public TCR beta signature analysis indicated the presence of both CMV infection and matching HLA type.

TCRdb called the reads again in MiXCR, with one record for every CDR3 protein. The sample gives about 220,000 distinct CDR3 sequences, around 35% of which show up once; roughly three fifths is in the top ten. General observations from the study: The cumulative frequency of public TCR beta families distinguished individuals who carried CMV together with the relevant HLA. Clonotypes of TCR beta that were HLA-C-restricted and CMV-specific dominated the ex vivo response.

Here the sequenced sample was CD8+ T cells from cultured PBMCs, taken from culture after CMV antigen stimulation. This chain connects TRBV11-2 to TRBJ2-7; 9 nucleotides match TRBD1. The origin of this receptor is a human donor in good health (CMV status not recorded). Some clones in this sample may be carry-over from other donors' samples. Written as DNA, the CDR3 is TGTGCCAGCAGCGCCGGGACAGGGAGTCAATACGAGCAGTACTTC. Translated, it gives CASSAGTGSQYEQYF. Together with reference TRBV11-2 and TRBJ2-7, the CDR3 gives the full variable domain: EAGVAQSPRYKIIEKRQSVAFWCNPISGHATLYWYQQILGQGPKLLIQFQNNGVVDDSQLPKDRFSAERLKGVDSTLKIQPAKLEDSAVYLCASSAGTGSQYEQYFGPGTRLTVT.